This TCR beta chain was sequenced during a study of blood T cell repertoires in COVID-19. About the study: Samples came from the United States, Italy and Spain, spanning acute and convalescent COVID-19.

Trimming cost V 2 bases and J 0 bases; bases outside gene matches: 10. CDR1 SGHDT and CDR2 YYEEEE come from the germline V gene. The CDR3 sequence is 18 residues long. Original processing methods: Amplification of reference gene primers provided the estimated nucleated cell counts. TCRdb's table, derived via immunoSEQ multiplex PCR, lists solely in-frame clones and lacks some. Clone size and V and J calls were adopted from that table, with D and trimming inferred from the DNA. The sample has 300,000 to 350,000 clones, about nine tenths seen once; the top ten hold about 2.3%. The gene calls are TRBV5-6 and TRBJ1-3, with 8 bases fitting TRBD1. This receptor was taken from a man aged 18 to 30 with active or convalescent COVID-19. Sequencing was done on a sample of peripheral blood. The CDR3 coding sequence is TGTGCCAGCAGCTTTCTTGAGACAGGGGCGAACTCTGGAAACACCATATATTTT. Residues: CASSFLETGANSGNTIYF.